These T cell receptor beta chains were read from a single sample in a study of CD4 and CD8 cells across lung adenocarcinoma regions. One entry per CDR3 protein results from TCRdb running MiXCR on the PCR reads. The repertoire holds under 7,500 distinct CDR3 sequences, with roughly 48% as singletons. The sequenced material came from CD4+ T cells from the center of a lung tumor. These TCRs come from a female donor with lung adenocarcinoma. The CD4 and CD8 labels of this study may be unreliable. The CDR3 runs from the conserved cysteine through the conserved F or W.

v_gene: TRBV12-3/TRBV12-4; j_gene: TRBJ2-1; CDR3aa: CASRDTGGSYNEQFF
v_gene: TRBV6-1; j_gene: TRBJ2-2; CDR3aa: CASLSGGIGTGELFF
v_gene: TRBV6-5; j_gene: TRBJ2-1; CDR3aa: CASSRGTGNEQFF
v_gene: TRBV9; j_gene: TRBJ2-1; CDR3aa: CASSVELVNELFF
v_gene: TRBV7-9; j_gene: TRBJ2-1; CDR3aa: CASSLVVGVQFF
v_gene: TRBV6-5; j_gene: TRBJ2-1; CDR3aa: CASAMRQQSSYNEQFF
v_gene: TRBV27; j_gene: .; CDR3aa: CASSLVWGQFYEQYF
v_gene: TRBV6-4; j_gene: TRBJ2-3; CDR3aa: CASSEGEDTQYF
v_gene: TRBV27; j_gene: .; CDR3aa: CASSLTRDSTYEQYF
v_gene: TRBV6-1; j_gene: TRBJ1-1; CDR3aa: CASSTEFRGATEAFF
v_gene: TRBV27; j_gene: TRBJ2-1; CDR3aa: CASSFGGGQFF
v_gene: TRBV27; j_gene: .; CDR3aa: CASRGPGSYEQYF